One sample yielded the 6 T cell receptor beta chains listed below, sequenced in a study of blood T cell repertoires in COVID-19. TCRdb's copy holds only in-frame clones and misses some; the assay was immunoSEQ multiplex PCR. The table records roughly 200,000 clones, around 86% of them present only once. The sequencing sample was made of PBMCs or T cells enriched from blood (not recorded which). The receptors were gathered from a woman between 35 and 50 years old in a cohort exposed to, infected with or recovered from COVID-19 (not recorded which).

The V gene is TRBV28, the J gene TRBJ1-1, with 7 nucleotides matching TRBD1. The CDR3 has 15 residues. V was pared by 6 bases and J by 2 bases, with 9 bases of the junction left unmatched. Germline V gene sequence: CDR1 MDHEN, CDR2 SYDVKM. This CDR3 reads CASRGRTGVNTEAFF. CDR3 DNA sequence: TGTGCCAGCAGGGGGCGGACAGGCGTTAACACTGAAGCTTTCTTT.

The rearrangement joins TRBV7-9 to TRBJ1-1; D might be TRBD1 (5 bases). Germline lookup yields CDR1 SEHNR and CDR2 FQNEAQ (reference sequence). The CDR3 runs 14 residues. With 8 bases removed from V and 0 bases from J, the gap between germline ends came to 13 bases. CDR3 loop: CASSLDSMNTEAFF. DNA for the CDR3: TGTGCCAGCTCCTTAGACAGCATGAACACTGAAGCTTTCTTT.

V and J are TRBV12-3 or TRBV12-4 and TRBJ1-1; unclear D gene. CDR3 length: 13 residues. Trimming shortened V by 6 bases and J by 0 bases, and 8 bases separated the two germline ends. This CDR3 is CASSPVMNTEAFF. The CDR3 DNA is TGTGCCAGCAGCCCGGTCATGAACACTGAAGCTTTCTTT.

V gene TRBV6-6 combines with J gene TRBJ1-1, with D maybe TRBD1 (5 bases). Germline V gives CDR1 MNHNY, CDR2 SVGAGI (reference sequence). This CDR3 has 18 amino acids. V was trimmed by 5 bases and J by 4 bases, leaving 26 bases between them. The CDR3 is CASSHVRVGPWEITEAFF. In nucleotides, the CDR3 is TGTGCCAGCAGTCACGTCAGGGTTGGGCCCTGGGAAATCACTGAAGCTTTCTTT.

Within the sample, this clone is medium-sized. The V gene is TRBV4-3, the J gene TRBJ2-7, with 9 bases aligning to TRBD2. Germline V gene data show CDR1 as LGHNA and CDR2 as YSLEER. The V gene end was trimmed by 0 bases and the J gene end by 0 bases; junction bases not matched to a gene: 9. This CDR3 region has 18 residues. CDR3 sequence: CASSQDRVGSGSSYEQYF. For the CDR3, the DNA is TGCGCCAGCAGCCAAGACCGGGTGGGTAGCGGGAGCTCCTACGAGCAGTACTTC.

This clone has a handful of counts. This chain uses TRBV3-1 (or the pseudogene TRBV3-2) with TRBJ2-7, with 12 bases lining up with TRBD2. Germline trimming cut 4 bases from V and 0 bases from J; bases unmatched to any gene: 4. Germline V gene sequence: CDR1 LGHDT, CDR2 YNNKEL (reference sequence). The CDR3 loop spans 16 amino acids. The CDR3 DNA follows: TGTGCCAGCAGCCGAGGACTAGCGGGGCTCTCCTACGAGCAGTACTTC. It yields the protein CASSRGLAGLSYEQYF.